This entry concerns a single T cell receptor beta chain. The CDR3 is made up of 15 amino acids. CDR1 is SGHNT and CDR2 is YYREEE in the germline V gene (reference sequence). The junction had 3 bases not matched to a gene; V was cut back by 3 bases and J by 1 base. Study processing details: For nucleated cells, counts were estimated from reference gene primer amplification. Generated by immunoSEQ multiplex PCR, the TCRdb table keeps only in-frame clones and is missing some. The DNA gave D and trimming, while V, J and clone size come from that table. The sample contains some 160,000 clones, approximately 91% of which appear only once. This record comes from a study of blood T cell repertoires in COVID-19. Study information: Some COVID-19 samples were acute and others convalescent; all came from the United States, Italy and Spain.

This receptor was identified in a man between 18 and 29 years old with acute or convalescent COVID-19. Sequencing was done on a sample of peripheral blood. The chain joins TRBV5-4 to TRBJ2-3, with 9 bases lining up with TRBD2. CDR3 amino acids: CASSWPSGGTDTQYF. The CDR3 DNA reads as TGTGCCAGCAGCTGGCCTAGCGGGGGCACAGATACGCAGTATTTT.